A single sample gave rise to the 19 T cell receptor beta chains below, sequenced in a study of T cell responses to AZD1222 COVID-19 vaccine. Clones were sequenced by immunoSEQ multiplex PCR, and TCRdb holds only the in-frame ones, with some missing. The data hold 75,000 to 95,000 clones, with around 84% observed a single time. The sample in question was peripheral blood, obtained 28 days after the second AZD1222 dose. These receptors all come from an adult who received the AZD1222 COVID-19 vaccine.

The chain employs TRBV6-1 and TRBJ2-5; D might be TRBD1 (5 bases). V shed 3 bases and J shed 5 bases, with 13 bases lying between them. The CDR3 extends over 14 amino acids. Per the germline V gene, CDR1 is MNHNS and CDR2 is SASEGT. The CDR3 region has the DNA TGTGCCAGCAGTGACGCGGCAGGGAAGGAGACCCAGTACTTC. Amino acid sequence: CASSDAAGKETQYF.

The chain couples TRBV5-1 to TRBJ1-6, with 7 positions matching TRBD1. V lost 3 bases to trimming and J lost 3 bases; unmatched junction nucleotides: 6. This CDR3 is built from 16 residues. CDR1 and CDR2 from the germline V gene are SGHRS and YFSETQ. Written as DNA, the CDR3 is TGCGCCAGCAGCTCTGAGGGGGCCGGCTATAATTCACCCCTCCACTTT. Translated, it gives CASSSEGAGYNSPLHF.

The chain recombines TRBV12-1 with TRBJ2-1. TRBV12-1 is flagged as a pseudogene. The CDR3 runs 15 residues. The DNA of the CDR3 is TGTGCCAGCAGCTTTCCGAGACTAGGGGGCAATGAGCAGTTCTTC. Translation gives CASSFPRLGGNEQFF.

This clone was seen once. The chain links TRBV10-1 to TRBJ2-2; TRBD1 matches 7 bases. The CDR3 consists of 14 residues. Germline-derived CDR1 and CDR2 are WNHNN and SYGVQD (reference sequence). J was trimmed by 5 bases and V by 7 bases; bases with no gene match: 7. The CDR3 here is CASNPRQGTGELFF. The CDR3 bases are TGCGCCAGCAACCCCAGACAGGGAACCGGGGAGCTGTTTTTT.

This chain joins TRBV28 and TRBJ1-6; TRBD1 aligns across 10 bases. CDR1 is MDHEN, CDR2 SYDVKM, per germline. The trim removed 5 bases at V and 8 bases at J, leaving 6 bases unmatched. This CDR3 has 15 amino acids. CDR3 loop: CASSAPGQGYSPLHF. The CDR3 bases are TGTGCCAGCAGTGCTCCGGGACAGGGGTATTCACCCCTCCACTTT.

The CDR3 protein is CASSRTPSSYNEQFF. The CDR3 coding sequence is TGTGCCAGCAGTCGGACGCCGAGCTCCTACAATGAGCAGTTCTTC. The chain recombines TRBV11-2 with TRBJ2-1, with D unresolved. The CDR3 extends over 15 amino acids. Trimming pared 6 bases from V and 0 bases from J, leaving 12 bases between. CDR1 and CDR2 from the germline V gene are SGHAT and FQNNGV.

This clone was picked up one time. This chain connects TRBV2 to TRBJ2-7; 7 bases match TRBD2. The CDR3 is made up of 15 amino acids. Germline V lookup: CDR1 SNHLY, CDR2 FYNNEI. The trim removed 6 bases at V and 2 bases at J, leaving 10 bases unmatched. The CDR3 reads CASSPRAGSPYEQYF. DNA of the CDR3: TGTGCCAGCAGCCCTCGAGCGGGATCCCCCTACGAGCAGTACTTC.

The chain carries TRBV28 and TRBJ2-7, with 9 nucleotides matching TRBD1. This CDR3 has 15 amino acids. Germline V lookup: CDR1 MDHEN, CDR2 SYDVKM. V dropped 4 bases and J dropped 7; count of bases not matched to a gene: 11. CDR3 nucleotides: TGTGCCAGCAGTTCCGGGGACAGGGAAGTGGAAGAGCAGTACTTC. Translated: CASSSGDREVEEQYF.

This clone is classed as large. The chain recombines TRBV3-1 (or the pseudogene TRBV3-2) with TRBJ1-2; TRBD1 might be the D (6 bases). Deletions cut 3 bases from V and 2 bases from J, with 10 bases between. The CDR3 has 14 residues. Germline V lookup: CDR1 LGHDT, CDR2 YNNKEL (reference sequence). The CDR3 spells CASSHGDRNYGYTF. The CDR3 DNA is TGTGCCAGCAGCCATGGTGACAGGAACTATGGCTACACCTTC.

This rearrangement joins TRBV10-2 to TRBJ1-4, with D perhaps TRBD1 (6 bases). Trimming removed 9 bases at V and 3 bases at J, with 23 bases between. CDR1 and CDR2 from the germline V gene are WSHSY and SAAADI. The CDR3 is 17 amino acids. DNA of the CDR3: TGCGCCAGAGGGGACACCCGGGGGCCGGTGGCTAATGAAAAACTGTTTTTT. Amino acids: CARGDTRGPVANEKLFF.

CDR3 loop: CASSVGGSQYF. Here the CDR3 DNA reads TGTGCCAGCAGCGTAGGTGGGTCCCAGTATTTT. The chain carries TRBV9 and TRBJ2-3; no clear D gene. This CDR3 is built from 11 residues. CDR1 and CDR2 from the germline V gene are SGDLS and YYNGEE. V shed 0 bases and J shed 12 bases, with 8 bases lying between them.

The rearrangement joins TRBV11-3 to TRBJ1-5; D is perhaps TRBD1 (6 bases). The V and J ends lost 0 bases and 9 bases respectively, with 18 bases between them. This CDR3 is built from 16 residues. Germline lookup yields CDR1 SGHNT and CDR2 YENEEA. The CDR3 sequence is CASSLEDRIRLRPQHF. The CDR3 DNA is TGTGCCAGCAGCTTAGAAGACAGGATTCGTCTTCGGCCCCAGCATTTT.

The chain links TRBV4-3 to TRBJ2-7; a weak D match, TRBD1 (6 bases). CDR1 is LGHNA, CDR2 YSLEER, per germline. The CDR3 spans 14 residues. V was trimmed by 1 base and J by 2 bases, leaving 9 bases between them. The CDR3 loop is CASSQATGPYEQYF. The CDR3 region has the DNA TGCGCCAGCAGCCAAGCCACAGGGCCCTACGAGCAGTACTTC.

This chain joins TRBV19 and TRBJ1-6; tentatively, D is TRBD1 (5 bases). The CDR3 is made up of 16 amino acids. In germline, CDR1 is LNHDA, CDR2 SQIVND (reference sequence). V was pared by 5 bases and J by 4 bases, with 15 bases between. The CDR3 nucleotides are TGTGCCAGTAGTTTACAGGCGTCGGGGTATAATTCACCCCTCCACTTT. As protein: CASSLQASGYNSPLHF.

V usage is TRBV10-2 and J usage is TRBJ1-3; D gene uncertain. The length of the CDR3 is 16 residues. Germline V gene lookup returns CDR1 WSHSY and CDR2 SAAADI. Trimming stripped 3 bases from V and 0 bases from J, with 12 bases between. CDR3 protein: CASSDVQPSSGNTIYF. CDR3 DNA sequence: TGCGCCAGCAGTGATGTACAGCCAAGCTCTGGAAACACCATATATTTT.

The genes are TRBV9 and TRBJ2-7; D might be TRBD1 or TRBD2, each matching 5 bases. Trimming stripped 0 bases from V and 2 bases from J, with 9 bases between. The CDR3 is made up of 14 amino acids. The germline gives CDR1 SGDLS, CDR2 YYNGEE. CDR3 sequence reads: CASSVDLGAYEQYF. CDR3 sequence (DNA): TGTGCCAGCAGCGTAGATCTGGGGGCCTACGAGCAGTACTTC.

V usage is TRBV18 and J usage is TRBJ1-6; D is ambiguous. V lost 1 base, J lost 6 bases, and 10 bases lay in between. The CDR3 totals 15 residues. Germline V gene data show CDR1 as KGHSH and CDR2 as LQKENI. DNA for the CDR3: TGTGCCAGCTCACCACTGTCCGCCGGTAATTCACCCCTCCACTTT. This gives the protein CASSPLSAGNSPLHF. The entire variable domain, with the rest obtained from reference TRBV18 and TRBJ1-6, is as follows: NAGVMQNPRHLVRRRGQEARLRCSPMKGHSHVYWYRQLPEEGLKFMVYLQKENIIDESGMPKERFSAEFPKEGPSILRIQQVVRGDSAAYFCASSPLSAGNSPLHFGNGTRLTVT.

The rearrangement joins TRBV9 to TRBJ2-2, with D hard to call. This CDR3 has 12 amino acids. The germline CDR1 and CDR2 sequences are SGDLS and YYNGEE. V gave up 4 bases and J gave up 9 bases, with 10 bases separating them. CDR3 sequence (DNA): TGTGCCAGCAGCACAAGAACTCGGGAGCTGTTTTTT. Translated, it gives CASSTRTRELFF.

This clone was recorded once. CDR3 coding DNA: TGTGCTAGTGGTTTAACAGGGGGCGTAGGACAGCCCCAGCATTTT. This encodes CASGLTGGVGQPQHF. The rearrangement joins TRBV12-5 to TRBJ1-5; TRBD1 agrees at 9 bases. Germline lookup yields CDR1 LGHNT and CDR2 FRNRAP. V was pared by 3 bases and J by 7 bases, with 7 bases of the junction left unmatched. CDR3 length: 15 residues. The variable domain in full, with the rest retrieved from reference TRBV12-5 and TRBJ1-5, is DARVTQTPRHKVTEMGQEVTMRCQPILGHNTVFWYRQTMMQGLELLAYFRNRAPLDDSGMPKDRFSAEMPDATLATLKIQPSEPRDSAVYFCASGLTGGVGQPQHFGDGTRLSIL.